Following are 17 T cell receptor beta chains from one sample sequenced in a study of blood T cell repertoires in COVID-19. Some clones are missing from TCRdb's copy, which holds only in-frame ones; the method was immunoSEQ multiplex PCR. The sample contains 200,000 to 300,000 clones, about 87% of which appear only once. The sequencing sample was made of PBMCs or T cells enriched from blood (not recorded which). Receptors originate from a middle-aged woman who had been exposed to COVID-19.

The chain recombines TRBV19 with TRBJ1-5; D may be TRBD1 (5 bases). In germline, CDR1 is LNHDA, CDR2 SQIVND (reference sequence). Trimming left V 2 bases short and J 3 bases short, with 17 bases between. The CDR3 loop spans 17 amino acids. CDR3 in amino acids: CASSIPLARVPNQPQHF. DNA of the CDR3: TGTGCCAGTAGTATACCTCTCGCCAGGGTTCCCAATCAGCCCCAGCATTTT.

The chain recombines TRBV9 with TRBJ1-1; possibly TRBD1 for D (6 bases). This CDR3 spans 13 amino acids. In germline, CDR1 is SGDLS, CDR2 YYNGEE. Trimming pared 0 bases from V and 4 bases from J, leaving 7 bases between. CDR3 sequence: CASSVEGGTEAFF. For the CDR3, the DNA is TGTGCCAGCAGCGTAGAAGGGGGCACTGAAGCTTTCTTT.

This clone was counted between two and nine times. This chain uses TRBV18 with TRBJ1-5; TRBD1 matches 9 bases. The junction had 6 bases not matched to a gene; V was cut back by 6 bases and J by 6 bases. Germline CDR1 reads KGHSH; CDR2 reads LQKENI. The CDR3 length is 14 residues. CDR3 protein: CASSPGQGLQPQHF. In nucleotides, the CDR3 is TGTGCCAGCTCCCCGGGACAGGGACTTCAGCCCCAGCATTTT.

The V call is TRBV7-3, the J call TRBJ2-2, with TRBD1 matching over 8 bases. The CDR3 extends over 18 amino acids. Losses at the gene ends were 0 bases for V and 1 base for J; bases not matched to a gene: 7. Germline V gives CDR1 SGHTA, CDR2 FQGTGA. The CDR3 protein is CASSLTIRGQVNTGELFF. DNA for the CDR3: TGTGCCAGCAGCTTAACTATTAGGGGACAGGTGAACACCGGGGAGCTGTTTTTT.

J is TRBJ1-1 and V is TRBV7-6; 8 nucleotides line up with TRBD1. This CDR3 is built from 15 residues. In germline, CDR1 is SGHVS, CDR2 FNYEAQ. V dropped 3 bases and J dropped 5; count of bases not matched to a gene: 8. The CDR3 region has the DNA TGTGCCAGCAGCTTTACGGACAGGGAAGGAACTGAAGCTTTCTTT. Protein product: CASSFTDREGTEAFF.

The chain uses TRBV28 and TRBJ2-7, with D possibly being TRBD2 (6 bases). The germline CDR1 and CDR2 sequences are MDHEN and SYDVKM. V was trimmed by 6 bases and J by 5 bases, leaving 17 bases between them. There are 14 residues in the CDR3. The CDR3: CASSEGGIRNEQYV. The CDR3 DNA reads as TGTGCCAGCAGCGAAGGCGGGATACGGAACGAGCAGTACGTC.

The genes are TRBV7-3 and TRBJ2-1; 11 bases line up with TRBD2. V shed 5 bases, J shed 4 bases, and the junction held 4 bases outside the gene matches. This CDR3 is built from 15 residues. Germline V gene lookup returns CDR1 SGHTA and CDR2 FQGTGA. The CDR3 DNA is TGTGCCAGCAGCGTAAGACTAGCGGGGTACAATGAGCAGTTCTTC. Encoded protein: CASSVRLAGYNEQFF.

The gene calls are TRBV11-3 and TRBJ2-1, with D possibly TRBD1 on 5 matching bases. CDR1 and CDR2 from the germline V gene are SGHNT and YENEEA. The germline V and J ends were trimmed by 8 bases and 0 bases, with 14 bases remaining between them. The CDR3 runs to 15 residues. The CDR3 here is CASSQGLSSYNEQFF. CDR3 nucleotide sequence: TGTGCCAGCTCGCAGGGCCTCAGCTCCTACAATGAGCAGTTCTTC.

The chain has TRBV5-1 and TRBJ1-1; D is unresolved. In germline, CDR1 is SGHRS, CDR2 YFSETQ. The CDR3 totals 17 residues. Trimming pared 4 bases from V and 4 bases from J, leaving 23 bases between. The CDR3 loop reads CASSPGVGFGVGTEAFF. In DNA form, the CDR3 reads TGCGCCAGCAGCCCCGGTGTGGGTTTCGGGGTGGGCACTGAAGCTTTCTTT. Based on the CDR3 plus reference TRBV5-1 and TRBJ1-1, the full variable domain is KAGVTQTPRYLIKTRGQQVTLSCSPISGHRSVSWYQQTPGQGLQFLFEYFSETQRNKGNFPGRFSGRQFSNSRSEMNVSTLELGDSALYLCASSPGVGFGVGTEAFFGQGTRLTVV.

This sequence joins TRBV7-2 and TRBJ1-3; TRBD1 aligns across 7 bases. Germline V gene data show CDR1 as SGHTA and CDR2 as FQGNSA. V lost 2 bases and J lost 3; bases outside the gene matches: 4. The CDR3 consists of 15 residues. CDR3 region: CASSLRGQYGNTIYF. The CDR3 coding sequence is TGTGCCAGCAGCTTAAGGGGACAGTATGGAAACACCATATATTTT. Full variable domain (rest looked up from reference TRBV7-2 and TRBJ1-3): GAGVSQSPSNKVTEKGKDVELRCDPISGHTALYWYRQSLGQGLEFLIYFQGNSAPDKSGLPSDRFSAERTGGSVSTLTIQRTQQEDSAVYLCASSLRGQYGNTIYFGEGSWLTVV.

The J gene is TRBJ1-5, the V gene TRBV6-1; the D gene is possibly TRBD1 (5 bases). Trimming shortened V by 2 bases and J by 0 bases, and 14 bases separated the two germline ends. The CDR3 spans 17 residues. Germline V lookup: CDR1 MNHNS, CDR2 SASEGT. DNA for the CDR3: TGTGCCAGCAGTGAAAATTCGGGACTTTATAGCAATCAGCCCCAGCATTTT. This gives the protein CASSENSGLYSNQPQHF.

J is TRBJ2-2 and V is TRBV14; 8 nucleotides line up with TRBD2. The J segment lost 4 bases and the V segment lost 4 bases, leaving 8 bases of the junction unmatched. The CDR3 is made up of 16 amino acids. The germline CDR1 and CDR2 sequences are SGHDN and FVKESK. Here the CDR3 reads CASSLLTGGGTGELFF. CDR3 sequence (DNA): TGTGCCAGCAGCCTTCTTACCGGGGGGGGCACCGGGGAGCTGTTTTTT.

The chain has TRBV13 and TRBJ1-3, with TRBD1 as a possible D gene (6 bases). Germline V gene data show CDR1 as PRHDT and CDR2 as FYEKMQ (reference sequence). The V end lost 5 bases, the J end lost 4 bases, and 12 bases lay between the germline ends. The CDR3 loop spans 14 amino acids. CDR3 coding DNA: TGTGCCAGCAGCGCCCCCGGGACAGGAAACACCATATATTTT. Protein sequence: CASSAPGTGNTIYF.

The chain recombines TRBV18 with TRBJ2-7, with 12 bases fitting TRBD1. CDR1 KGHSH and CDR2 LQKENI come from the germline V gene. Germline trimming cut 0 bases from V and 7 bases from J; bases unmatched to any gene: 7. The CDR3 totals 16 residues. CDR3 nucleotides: TGTGCCAGCTCACCACCACCGGGACAGGGGGCGCGGGAGCAGTACTTC. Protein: CASSPPPGQGAREQYF.

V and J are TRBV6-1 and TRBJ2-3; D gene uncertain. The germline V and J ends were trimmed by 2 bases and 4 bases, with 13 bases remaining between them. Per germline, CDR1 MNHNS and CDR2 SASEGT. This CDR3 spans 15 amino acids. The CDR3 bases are TGTGCCAGCAGTGAATTGAGCGTCGGCTCAGATACGCAGTATTTT. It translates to CASSELSVGSDTQYF.

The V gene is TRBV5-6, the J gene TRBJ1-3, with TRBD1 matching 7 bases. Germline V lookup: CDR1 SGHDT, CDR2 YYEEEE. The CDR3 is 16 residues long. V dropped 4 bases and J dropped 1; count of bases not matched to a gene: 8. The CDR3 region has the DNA TGTGCCAGCAGCATGGACAGGAGCTTGTCTGGAAACACCATATATTTT. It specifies CASSMDRSLSGNTIYF.

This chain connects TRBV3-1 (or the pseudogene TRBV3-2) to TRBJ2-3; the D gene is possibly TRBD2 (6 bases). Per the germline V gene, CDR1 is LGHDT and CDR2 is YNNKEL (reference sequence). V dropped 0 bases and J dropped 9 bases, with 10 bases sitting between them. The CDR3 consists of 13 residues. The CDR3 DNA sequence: TGTGCCAGCAGCCAAGATAGAGGAGGGACGCAGTATTTT. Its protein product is CASSQDRGGTQYF.